These 22 T cell receptor beta chains were sequenced from one sample in a study of blood T cell repertoires in COVID-19. The table came from immunoSEQ multiplex PCR; TCRdb's copy has only in-frame clones and leaves some out. The sample contains fewer than 250,000 clones, about 83% of which appear only once. What was sequenced was peripheral blood. The receptors derive from a woman aged 40 to 55 with active or convalescent COVID-19.

This clone was counted only a few times. This chain connects TRBV15 to TRBJ2-5; 10 nucleotides match TRBD2. J was trimmed by 1 base and V by 2 bases; bases with no gene match: 10. CDR1 and CDR2 from the germline V gene are LNHNV and YYDKDF (reference sequence). The CDR3 is 18 residues long. The CDR3 loop reads CATSRSIPGLAFQETQYF. The CDR3 DNA reads TGTGCCACCAGCAGAAGTATCCCGGGACTAGCGTTCCAAGAGACCCAGTACTTC.

The chain carries TRBV11-2 and TRBJ2-7; weak D call: TRBD2 (5 bases). Between the trimmed V and J ends, which lost 2 bases and 9 bases, there was a span of 20 bases. CDR3 length: 15 residues. Germline loops: CDR1 SGHAT, CDR2 FQNNGV. The CDR3 DNA follows: TGTGCCAGCAGCTTATTTTCGGGATATGGGAATTGGCAGTACTTC. Amino acid sequence: CASSLFSGYGNWQYF.

This chain connects TRBV28 to TRBJ1-1; TRBD1 might be the D (6 bases). V lost 1 base and J lost 4, with 13 bases in between. The CDR3 loop spans 15 amino acids. Germline V gene data show CDR1 as MDHEN and CDR2 as SYDVKM. The CDR3: CASSLLVLQGTEAFF. DNA for the CDR3: TGTGCCAGCAGTTTATTAGTCCTACAGGGCACTGAAGCTTTCTTT.

The rearrangement links TRBV7-3 to TRBJ2-1; a possible D gene is TRBD2 (5 bases). The germline V gene has CDR1 SGHTA and CDR2 FQGTGA. V lost 2 bases to trimming and J lost 5 bases, with 13 bases between them. The CDR3 sequence is 15 residues long. As DNA, the CDR3 is TGTGCCAGCAGCTTAGAGGCTAGCTGGGACAATGAGCAGTTCTTC. Protein: CASSLEASWDNEQFF.

The chain carries TRBV11-3 and TRBJ1-2, with 7 positions matching TRBD1. V trimming: 5 bases; J trimming: 3 bases; junction bases outside the gene matches: 9. This CDR3 comprises 15 residues. Germline CDR1 reads SGHNT; CDR2 reads YENEEA. The CDR3: CASSTTGDWDYGYTF. Written as DNA, the CDR3 is TGTGCCAGCAGCACTACAGGGGATTGGGACTATGGCTACACCTTC. The whole variable domain, remainder taken from reference TRBV11-3 and TRBJ1-2, is EAGVVQSPRYKIIEKKQPVAFWCNPISGHNTLYWYLQNLGQGPELLIRYENEEAVDDSQLPKDRFSAERLKGVDSTLKIQPAELGDSAVYLCASSTTGDWDYGYTFGSGTRLTVV.

At least ten counts were recorded for this clone. The chain joins TRBV19 to TRBJ2-7; D is possibly TRBD2 (5 bases). CDR3 length: 14 residues. V was clipped by 5 bases and J by 6 bases, with 17 bases between them. Per germline, CDR1 LNHDA and CDR2 SQIVND (reference sequence). In DNA, the CDR3 is TGTGCCAGTAGTTTCCGGGCCGGACTCTCCGAGCAGTACTTC. Translation gives CASSFRAGLSEQYF.

About this clone: The same CDR3 arises from other DNA sequences in this sample as well. The V call is TRBV9, the J call TRBJ1-3; no firm D call. The V and J ends lost 0 bases and 2 bases respectively, with 6 bases between them. Looked up from germline, CDR1 is SGDLS and CDR2 is YYNGEE. CDR3 size: 14 residues. The CDR3 region is CASSVAGAGNTIYF. DNA of the CDR3: TGTGCCAGCAGCGTAGCCGGGGCTGGAAACACCATATATTTT.

This clone was detected a few times. The chain is built from TRBV6-5 and TRBJ1-2, with D perhaps TRBD1 (5 bases). Trimming removed 5 bases at V and 6 bases at J, with 13 bases between. From germline, CDR1 is MNHEY and CDR2 SVGAGI. This CDR3 is built from 13 residues. CDR3 sequence: CASSPTRVHGYTF. The CDR3 DNA follows: TGTGCCAGCAGTCCAACCAGGGTGCATGGCTACACCTTC.

V usage is TRBV7-6 and J usage is TRBJ1-1; D possibly corresponds to TRBD1 (5 bases). The CDR3 spans 15 residues. The V end lost 2 bases, the J end lost 4 bases, and 14 bases lay between the germline ends. CDR1 is SGHVS, CDR2 FNYEAQ, per germline. CDR3 in DNA: TGTGCCAGCAGCTTAATCCGGGGGGGGACCACTGAAGCTTTCTTT. It yields the protein CASSLIRGGTTEAFF.

The CDR3 loop reads CASSYPGRGDTEAFF. CDR3 bases: TGTGCCAGCAGTTACCCGGGGAGGGGAGACACTGAAGCTTTCTTT. V gene TRBV6-5 combines with J gene TRBJ1-1, with a tentative D call TRBD1 (5 bases). The V and J ends lost 2 bases and 3 bases respectively, with 13 bases between them. CDR3 size: 15 residues. Germline lookup yields CDR1 MNHEY and CDR2 SVGAGI.

This clone appeared a single time. V usage is TRBV18 and J usage is TRBJ2-2, with TRBD2 matching over 13 bases. The CDR3 consists of 18 residues. CDR1 KGHSH and CDR2 LQKENI come from the germline V gene. After removal of 3 bases from V and 0 bases from J, the junction contained 4 bases not matched to a gene. The CDR3 DNA follows: TGTGCCAGCTCACCCGAGACTAGCGGGGGGCCGAACACCGGGGAGCTGTTTTTT. It translates to CASSPETSGGPNTGELFF.

The rearrangement joins TRBV4-1 to TRBJ2-2; TRBD1 aligns across 10 bases. V shed 4 bases, J shed 5 bases, and the junction held 10 bases outside the gene matches. Germline loops: CDR1 MGHRA, CDR2 YSYEKL. CDR3 length: 17 residues. Written as DNA, the CDR3 is TGCGCCAGCAGCCGACAACTGACAGGGGGCGGGACCGGGGAGCTGTTTTTT. Protein product: CASSRQLTGGGTGELFF.

This chain uses TRBV28 with TRBJ1-4; D possibly corresponds to TRBD1 (5 bases). V was shortened by 2 bases and J by 0 bases, with 10 bases between the two germline ends. This CDR3 region has 16 residues. Germline V lookup: CDR1 MDHEN, CDR2 SYDVKM. CDR3 region: CASSLQGPATNEKLFF. The CDR3 DNA reads as TGTGCCAGCAGTTTACAGGGCCCTGCAACTAATGAAAAACTGTTTTTT. Combining the CDR3 with reference TRBV28 and TRBJ1-4 gives the whole variable domain DVKVTQSSRYLVKRTGEKVFLECVQDMDHENMFWYRQDPGLGLRLIYFSYDVKMKEKGDIPEGYSVSREKKERFSLILESASTNQTSMYLCASSLQGPATNEKLFFGSGTQLSVL.

This chain joins TRBV5-8 and TRBJ1-5, with TRBD1 identical over 7 bases. The germline CDR1 and CDR2 sequences are SGHTS and YDEGEE. The CDR3 is 14 amino acids. The junction had 4 bases not matched to a gene; V was cut back by 4 bases and J by 3 bases. In nucleotides, the CDR3 is TGTGCCAGCAGCCACAGGGGCTACAATCAGCCCCAGCATTTT. This encodes CASSHRGYNQPQHF.

This clone has more than one count but fewer than ten. V gene TRBV16 combines with J gene TRBJ1-1; D possibly corresponds to TRBD1 (5 bases). V was trimmed by 4 bases and J by 7 bases, leaving 7 bases between them. The CDR3 has 11 amino acids. Germline assignment: CDR1 KGHSY and CDR2 FQNENV. CDR3 amino acids: CASSPGGEAFF. The CDR3 DNA reads TGTGCCAGCAGCCCCGGGGGTGAAGCTTTCTTT.

This chain connects TRBV5-4 to TRBJ2-5; maybe TRBD1 (7 bases). Deletions cut 8 bases from V and 2 bases from J, with 16 bases between. The CDR3 totals 14 residues. The germline V gene encodes CDR1 SGHNT and CDR2 YYREEE (reference sequence). CDR3 sequence reads: CASQGGGNQETQYF. For the CDR3, the DNA is TGTGCCAGTCAGGGGGGCGGGAATCAAGAGACCCAGTACTTC.

This chain uses TRBV6-1 with TRBJ1-2; tentatively, D is TRBD1 (6 bases). Trimming removed 2 bases from V and 4 bases from J, with 14 bases in between. Germline V CDR1 and CDR2: MNHNS, SASEGT. CDR3 length equals 15 residues. In DNA, the CDR3 is TGTGCCAGCAGTGAATTGGCAGGGGAAGGCTATGGCTACACCTTC. This codes for CASSELAGEGYGYTF.

The chain is built from TRBV19 and TRBJ2-1; TRBD2 matches 8 bases. Germline lookup yields CDR1 LNHDA and CDR2 SQIVND (reference sequence). This CDR3 is built from 15 residues. The V gene end was trimmed by 3 bases and the J gene end by 8 bases; junction bases not matched to a gene: 9. The CDR3 is CASSISSGRADEQFF. In DNA, the CDR3 is TGTGCCAGTAGTATTTCCAGCGGGAGAGCGGATGAGCAGTTCTTC.

This chain connects TRBV5-1 to TRBJ2-3; weak D call: TRBD1 (6 bases). The CDR3 is 15 residues long. Per germline, CDR1 SGHRS and CDR2 YFSETQ. Trimming took off 2 bases at V and 0 bases at J, with 10 bases between the two ends. The CDR3 sequence: CASSLADSSTDTQYF. The CDR3 coding sequence is TGCGCCAGCAGCTTAGCGGACAGTAGCACAGATACGCAGTATTTT.

The V call is TRBV3-1 (or the pseudogene TRBV3-2), the J call TRBJ2-1; weak D call: TRBD2 (5 bases). V dropped 3 bases and J dropped 11 bases, with 11 bases sitting between them. The germline CDR1 and CDR2 sequences are LGHDT and YNNKEL (reference sequence). The CDR3 has 12 amino acids. CDR3 protein: CASSQSGGQQFF. Written as DNA, the CDR3 is TGTGCCAGCAGCCAGAGCGGTGGGCAGCAGTTCTTC.

The chain links TRBV25-1 to TRBJ2-5; 13 nucleotides agree with TRBD2. Germline V gives CDR1 MGHDK, CDR2 SYGVNS. J was trimmed by 9 bases and V by 5 bases; bases with no gene match: 12. The CDR3 contains 16 residues. The CDR3 nucleotides read TGTGCCAGCAGTATACAAGGACTAGCGGGGGATCGGGCCCAGTACTTC. Translation: CASSIQGLAGDRAQYF. Based on the CDR3 plus reference TRBV25-1 and TRBJ2-5, the full variable domain is EADIYQTPRYLVIGTGKKITLECSQTMGHDKMYWYQQDPGMELHLIHYSYGVNSTEKGDLSSESTVSRIRTEHFPLTLESARPSHTSQYLCASSIQGLAGDRAQYFGPGTRLLVL.

The rearrangement uses TRBV7-3 and TRBJ1-4; D not resolved. The V gene's germline CDR1 is SGHTA and CDR2 FQGTGA. V was shortened by 2 bases and J by 5 bases, with 12 bases between the two germline ends. This CDR3 is 15 amino acids long. This CDR3 reads CASSLRGDRNEKLFF. As DNA, the CDR3 is TGTGCCAGCAGCTTACGGGGTGATCGCAATGAAAAACTGTTTTTT.